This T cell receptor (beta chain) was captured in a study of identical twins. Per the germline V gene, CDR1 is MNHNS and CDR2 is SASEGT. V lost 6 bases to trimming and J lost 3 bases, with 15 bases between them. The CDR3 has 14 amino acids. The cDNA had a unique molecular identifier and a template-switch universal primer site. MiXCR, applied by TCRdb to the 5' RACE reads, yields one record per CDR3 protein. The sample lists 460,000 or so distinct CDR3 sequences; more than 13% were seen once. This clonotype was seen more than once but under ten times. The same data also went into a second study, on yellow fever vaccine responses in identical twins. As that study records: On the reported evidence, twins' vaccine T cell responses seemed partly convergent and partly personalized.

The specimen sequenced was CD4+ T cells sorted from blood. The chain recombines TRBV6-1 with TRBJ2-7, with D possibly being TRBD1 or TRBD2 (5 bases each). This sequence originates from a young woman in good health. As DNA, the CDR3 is TGTGCCAGCAGACGGGACGGTGATTTCTACGAGCAGTACTTC. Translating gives CASRRDGDFYEQYF.